This T cell receptor (beta chain) was sequenced during a study of blood T cell repertoires in COVID-19. Across the study: Some COVID-19 samples were acute and others convalescent; all came from the United States, Italy and Spain. Nucleic acid was either cDNA or gDNA, and it came from T cells, B-cell-depleted T cells, or PBMCs.

The CDR3 spans 15 residues. Germline values: CDR1 MDHEN, CDR2 SYDVKM. The ends lost 4 bases at V and 2 bases at J; junction bases unmatched: 6. Per the original data handling: Nucleated cell counts were estimated from reference gene primer amplification. The table came from immunoSEQ multiplex PCR; TCRdb's copy has only in-frame clones and leaves some out. The D gene and trimming were derived from the DNA, and the V and J assignments and clone size from that table. The sample lists approximately 150,000 clones, roughly nine tenths occurring once. The gene calls are TRBV28 and TRBJ2-7; 9 bases fit TRBD2. Specimen: peripheral blood. The TCR was taken from a woman aged 55-75 years with active COVID-19. The CDR3 region is CASSSPSGATYEQYF. As DNA, the CDR3 is TGTGCCAGCAGTTCCCCTAGCGGGGCCACCTACGAGCAGTACTTC.